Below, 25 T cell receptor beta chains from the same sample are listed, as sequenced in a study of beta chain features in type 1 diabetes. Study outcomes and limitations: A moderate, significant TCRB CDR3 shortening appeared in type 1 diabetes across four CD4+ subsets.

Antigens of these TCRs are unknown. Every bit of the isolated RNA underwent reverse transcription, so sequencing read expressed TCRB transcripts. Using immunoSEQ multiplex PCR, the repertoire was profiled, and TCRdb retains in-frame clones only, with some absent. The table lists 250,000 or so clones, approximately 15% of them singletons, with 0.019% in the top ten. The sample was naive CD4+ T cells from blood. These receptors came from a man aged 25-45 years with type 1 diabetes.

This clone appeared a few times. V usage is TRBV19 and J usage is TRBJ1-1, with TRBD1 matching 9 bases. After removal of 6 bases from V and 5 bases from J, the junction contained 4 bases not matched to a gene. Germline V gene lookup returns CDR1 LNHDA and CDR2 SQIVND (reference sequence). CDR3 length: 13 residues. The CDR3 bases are TGTGCCAGTAGGACAGGGGGGCCAACTGAAGCTTTCTTT. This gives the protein CASRTGGPTEAFF.

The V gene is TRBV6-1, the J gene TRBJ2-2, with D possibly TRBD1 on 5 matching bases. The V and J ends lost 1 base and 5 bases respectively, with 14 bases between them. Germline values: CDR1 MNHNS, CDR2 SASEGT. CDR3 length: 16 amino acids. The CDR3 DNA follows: TGTGCCAGCAGTGAAGTACAGGTAGTTCAGACCGGGGAGCTGTTTTTT. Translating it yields CASSEVQVVQTGELFF.

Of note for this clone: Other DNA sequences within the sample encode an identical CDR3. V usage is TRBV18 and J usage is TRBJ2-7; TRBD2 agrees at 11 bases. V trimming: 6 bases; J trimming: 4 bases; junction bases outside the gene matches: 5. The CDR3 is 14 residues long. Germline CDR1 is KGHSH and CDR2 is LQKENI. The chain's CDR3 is CASSPSGGFYEQYF. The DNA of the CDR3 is TGTGCCAGCTCCCCTAGCGGGGGGTTTTACGAGCAGTACTTC.

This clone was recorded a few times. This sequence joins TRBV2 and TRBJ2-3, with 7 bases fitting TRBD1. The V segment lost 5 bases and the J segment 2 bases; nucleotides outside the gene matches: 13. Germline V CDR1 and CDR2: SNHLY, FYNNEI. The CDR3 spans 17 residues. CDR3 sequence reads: CASSTGGQGDLTDTQYF. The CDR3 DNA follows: TGTGCCAGCAGTACTGGCGGGCAGGGGGACCTCACAGATACGCAGTATTTT.

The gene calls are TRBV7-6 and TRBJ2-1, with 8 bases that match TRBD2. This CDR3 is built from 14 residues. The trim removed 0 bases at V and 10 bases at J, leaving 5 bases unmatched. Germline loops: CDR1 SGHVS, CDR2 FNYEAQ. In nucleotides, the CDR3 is TGTGCCAGCAGCTTAGCTCCGGTAGCGGGAGAGCAGTTCTTC. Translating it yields CASSLAPVAGEQFF.

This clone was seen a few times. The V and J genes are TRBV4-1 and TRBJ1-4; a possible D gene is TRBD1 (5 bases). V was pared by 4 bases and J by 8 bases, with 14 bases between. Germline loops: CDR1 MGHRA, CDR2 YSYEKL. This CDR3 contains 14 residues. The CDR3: CASSLGARSEKLFF. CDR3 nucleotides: TGCGCCAGCAGCCTTGGGGCCAGATCCGAAAAACTGTTTTTT.

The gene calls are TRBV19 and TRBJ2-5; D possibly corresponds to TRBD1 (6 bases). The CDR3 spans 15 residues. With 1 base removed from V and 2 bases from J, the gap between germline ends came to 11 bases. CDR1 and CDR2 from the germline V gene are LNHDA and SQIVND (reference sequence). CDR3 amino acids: CASSIGRTVQETQYF. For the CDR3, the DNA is TGTGCCAGTAGTATAGGCAGGACAGTACAAGAGACCCAGTACTTC. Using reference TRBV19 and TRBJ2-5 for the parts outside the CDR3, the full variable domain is DGGITQSPKYLFRKEGQNVTLSCEQNLNHDAMYWYRQDPGQGLRLIYYSQIVNDFQKGDIAEGYSVSREKKESFPLTVTSAQKNPTAFYLCASSIGRTVQETQYFGPGTRLLVL.

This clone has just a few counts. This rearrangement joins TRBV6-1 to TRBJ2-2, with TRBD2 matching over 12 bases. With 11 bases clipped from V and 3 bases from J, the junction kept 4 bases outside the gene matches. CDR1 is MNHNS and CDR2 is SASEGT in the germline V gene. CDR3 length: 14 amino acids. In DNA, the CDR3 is TGTGCCGCGACTAGCGGGGGTGACACCGGGGAGCTGTTTTTT. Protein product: CAATSGGDTGELFF.

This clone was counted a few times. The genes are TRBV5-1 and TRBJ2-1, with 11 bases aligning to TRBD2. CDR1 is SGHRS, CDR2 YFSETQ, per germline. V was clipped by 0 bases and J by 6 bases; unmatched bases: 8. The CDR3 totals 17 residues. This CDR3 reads CASSLGGTSGSPNEQFF. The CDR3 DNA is TGCGCCAGCAGCTTGGGGGGAACTAGCGGGAGTCCCAATGAGCAGTTCTTC.

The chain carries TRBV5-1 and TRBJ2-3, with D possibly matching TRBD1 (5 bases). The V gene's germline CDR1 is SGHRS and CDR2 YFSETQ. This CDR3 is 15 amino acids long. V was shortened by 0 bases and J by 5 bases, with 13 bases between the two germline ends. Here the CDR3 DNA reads TGCGCCAGCAGCTTGGAAGGCCCTGGACAAGATACGCAGTATTTT. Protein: CASSLEGPGQDTQYF.

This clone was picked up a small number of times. The CDR3 sequence is CASSSRGGVETQYF. The CDR3 coding sequence is TGTGCCAGCAGCTCAAGAGGGGGTGTGGAGACCCAGTACTTC. The chain joins TRBV7-2 to TRBJ2-5, with D maybe TRBD1 (6 bases). The CDR3 has 14 residues. V was shortened by 4 bases and J by 5 bases, with 14 bases between the two germline ends. Looked up from germline, CDR1 is SGHTA and CDR2 is FQGNSA.

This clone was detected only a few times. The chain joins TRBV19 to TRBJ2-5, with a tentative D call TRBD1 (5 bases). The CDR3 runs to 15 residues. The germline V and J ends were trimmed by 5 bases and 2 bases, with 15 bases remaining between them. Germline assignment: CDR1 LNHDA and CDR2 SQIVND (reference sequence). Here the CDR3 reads CASSALTSGQETQYF. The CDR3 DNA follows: TGTGCCAGTAGTGCCCTAACCTCAGGGCAAGAGACCCAGTACTTC. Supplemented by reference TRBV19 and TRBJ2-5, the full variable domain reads DGGITQSPKYLFRKEGQNVTLSCEQNLNHDAMYWYRQDPGQGLRLIYYSQIVNDFQKGDIAEGYSVSREKKESFPLTVTSAQKNPTAFYLCASSALTSGQETQYFGPGTRLLVL.

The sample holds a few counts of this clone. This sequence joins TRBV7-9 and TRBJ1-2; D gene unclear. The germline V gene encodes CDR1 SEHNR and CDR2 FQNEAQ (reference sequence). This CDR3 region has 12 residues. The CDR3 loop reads CAGGETNYGYTF. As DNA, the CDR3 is TGTGCGGGTGGAGAAACTAACTATGGCTACACCTTC.

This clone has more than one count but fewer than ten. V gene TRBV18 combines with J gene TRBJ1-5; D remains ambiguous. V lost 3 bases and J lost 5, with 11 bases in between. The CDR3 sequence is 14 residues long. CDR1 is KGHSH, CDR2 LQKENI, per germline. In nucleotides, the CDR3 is TGTGCCAGCTCACCCAGCCGGGTCGATCAGCCCCAGCATTTT. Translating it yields CASSPSRVDQPQHF. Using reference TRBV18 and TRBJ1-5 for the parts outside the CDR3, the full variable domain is NAGVMQNPRHLVRRRGQEARLRCSPMKGHSHVYWYRQLPEEGLKFMVYLQKENIIDESGMPKERFSAEFPKEGPSILRIQQVVRGDSAAYFCASSPSRVDQPQHFGDGTRLSIL.

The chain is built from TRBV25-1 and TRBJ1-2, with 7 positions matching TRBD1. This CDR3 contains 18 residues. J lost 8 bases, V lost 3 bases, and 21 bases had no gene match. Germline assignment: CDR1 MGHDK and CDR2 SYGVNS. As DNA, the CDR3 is TGTGCCAGCAGTGATGCCGGGACAGCCCTCCTCTCTCCGGGAGGCTACACCTTC. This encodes CASSDAGTALLSPGGYTF.

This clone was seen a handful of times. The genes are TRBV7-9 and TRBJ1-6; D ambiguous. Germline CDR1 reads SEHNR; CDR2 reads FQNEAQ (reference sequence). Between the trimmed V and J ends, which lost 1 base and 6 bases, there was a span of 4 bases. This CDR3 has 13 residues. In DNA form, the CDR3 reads TGTGCCAGCAGCTTAGACAGTAATTCACCCCTCCACTTT. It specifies CASSLDSNSPLHF.

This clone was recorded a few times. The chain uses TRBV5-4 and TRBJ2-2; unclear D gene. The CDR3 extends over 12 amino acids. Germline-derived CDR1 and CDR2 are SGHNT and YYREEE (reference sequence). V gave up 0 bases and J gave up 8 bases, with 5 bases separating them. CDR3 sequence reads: CASSLGSGELFF. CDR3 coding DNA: TGTGCCAGCAGCTTGGGTTCTGGGGAGCTGTTTTTT.

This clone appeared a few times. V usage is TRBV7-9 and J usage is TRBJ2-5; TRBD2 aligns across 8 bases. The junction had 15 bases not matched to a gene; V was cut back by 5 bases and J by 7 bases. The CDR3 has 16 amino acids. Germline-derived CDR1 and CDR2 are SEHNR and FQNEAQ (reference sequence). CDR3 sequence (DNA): TGTGCCAGCAGCCCATCACTAGCGGCCCAGAGAGGGACCCAGTACTTC. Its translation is CASSPSLAAQRGTQYF.

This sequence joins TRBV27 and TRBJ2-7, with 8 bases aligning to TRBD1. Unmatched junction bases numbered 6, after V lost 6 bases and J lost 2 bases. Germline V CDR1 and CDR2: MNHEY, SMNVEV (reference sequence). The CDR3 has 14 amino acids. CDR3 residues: CASSVDRVAYEQYF. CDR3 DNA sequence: TGTGCCAGCAGCGTGGACAGGGTTGCCTACGAGCAGTACTTC.

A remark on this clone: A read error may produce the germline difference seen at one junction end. For the CDR3, the DNA is TGCGCCAGCAGTGATTTGACTAGCGGGCCGCCCATCTTC. This encodes CASSDLTSGPPIF. This rearrangement joins TRBV10-1 to TRBJ2-1; TRBD2 agrees at 10 bases. The length of the CDR3 is 13 residues. Germline V CDR1 and CDR2: WNHNN, SYGVQD (reference sequence).

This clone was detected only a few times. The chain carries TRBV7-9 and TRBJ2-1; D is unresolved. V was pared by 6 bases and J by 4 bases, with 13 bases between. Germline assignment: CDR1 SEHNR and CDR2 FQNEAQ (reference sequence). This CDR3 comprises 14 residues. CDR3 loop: CASSPQTNYNEQFF. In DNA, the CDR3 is TGTGCCAGCAGTCCTCAGACAAATTACAATGAGCAGTTCTTC.

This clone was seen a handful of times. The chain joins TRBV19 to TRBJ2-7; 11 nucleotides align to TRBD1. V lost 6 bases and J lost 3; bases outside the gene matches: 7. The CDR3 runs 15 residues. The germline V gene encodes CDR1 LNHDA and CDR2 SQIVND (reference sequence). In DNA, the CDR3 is TGTGCCAGTAGCGATCCGGGACAGGGGGACTACGAGCAGTACTTC. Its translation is CASSDPGQGDYEQYF.

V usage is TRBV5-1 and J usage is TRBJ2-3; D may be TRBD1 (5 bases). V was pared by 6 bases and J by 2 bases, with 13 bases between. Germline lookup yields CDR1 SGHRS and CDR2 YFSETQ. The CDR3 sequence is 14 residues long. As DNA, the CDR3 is TGCGCCAGCACTGCAGGGCGGCCCACAGATACGCAGTATTTT. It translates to CASTAGRPTDTQYF.

This CDR3 is CSVEKGQGAEQYF. The CDR3 DNA reads as TGCAGCGTTGAAAAGGGACAGGGTGCCGAGCAGTACTTC. V and J are TRBV29-1 and TRBJ2-7; TRBD1 matches 9 bases. The CDR3 runs to 13 residues. V dropped 2 bases and J dropped 6; count of bases not matched to a gene: 5. Per the germline V gene, CDR1 is SQVTM and CDR2 is ANQGSEA.

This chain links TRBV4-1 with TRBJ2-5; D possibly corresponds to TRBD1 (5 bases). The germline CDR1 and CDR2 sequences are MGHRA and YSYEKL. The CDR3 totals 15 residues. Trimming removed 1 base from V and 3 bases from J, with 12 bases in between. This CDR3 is CASSQAQGWEETQYF. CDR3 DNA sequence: TGCGCCAGCAGCCAAGCCCAGGGCTGGGAAGAGACCCAGTACTTC.